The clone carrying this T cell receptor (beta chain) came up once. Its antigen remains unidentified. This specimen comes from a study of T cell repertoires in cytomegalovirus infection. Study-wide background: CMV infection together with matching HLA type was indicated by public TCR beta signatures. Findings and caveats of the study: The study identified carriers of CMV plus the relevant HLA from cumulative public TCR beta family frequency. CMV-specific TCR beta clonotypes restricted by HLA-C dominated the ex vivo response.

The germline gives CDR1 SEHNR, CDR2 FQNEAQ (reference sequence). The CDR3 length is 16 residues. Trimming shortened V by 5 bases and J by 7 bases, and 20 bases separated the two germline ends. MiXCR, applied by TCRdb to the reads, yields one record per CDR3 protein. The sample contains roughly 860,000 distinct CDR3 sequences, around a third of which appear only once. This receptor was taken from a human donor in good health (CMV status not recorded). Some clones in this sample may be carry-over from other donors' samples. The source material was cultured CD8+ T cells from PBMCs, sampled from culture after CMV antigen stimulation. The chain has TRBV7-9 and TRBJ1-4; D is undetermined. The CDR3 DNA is TGTGCCAGCAGCAACAAAGGTAGTGGGCGAGGTGAAAAACTGTTTTTT. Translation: CASSNKGSGRGEKLFF. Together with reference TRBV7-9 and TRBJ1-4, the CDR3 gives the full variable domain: DTGVSQNPRHKITKRGQNVTFRCDPISEHNRLYWYRQTLGQGPEFLTYFQNEAQLEKSRLLSDRFSAERPKGSFSTLEIQRTEQGDSAMYLCASSNKGSGRGEKLFFGSGTQLSVL.